The next 30 T cell receptor beta chains were all read from a single sample in a study of blood T cell repertoires in COVID-19 (dated by TCRdb to about 2020). Library generation was performed with the immunoSEQ multiplex PCR assay. Held by TCRdb, this immuneACCESS table contains in-frame sequences only and omits some clones. Under half of the omission traces to an unresolved V gene where checked; the cause of the rest is unknown. The sample table records roughly 170,000 clones; around 88% of these occur just once. The top ten constitute about 3.6% of the sample. The material sequenced was PBMCs or T cells enriched from blood (not recorded which). The receptors originated from a woman in her 50s in a cohort exposed to, infected with or recovered from COVID-19 (not recorded which).

The chain combines TRBV28 with TRBJ1-6, with TRBD1 matching over 12 bases. The CDR3 contains 17 residues. J was trimmed by 10 bases and V by 6 bases; bases with no gene match: 13. Germline V CDR1 and CDR2: MDHEN, SYDVKM. CDR3 sequence reads: CASRAPGQGALGSPLHF. CDR3 sequence (DNA): TGTGCCAGCAGAGCCCCGGGACAGGGGGCACTAGGGTCACCCCTCCACTTT.

The chain couples TRBV27 to TRBJ1-3; 7 bases match TRBD1. The CDR3 has 15 amino acids. The V gene end was trimmed by 7 bases and the J gene end by 6 bases; junction bases not matched to a gene: 12. Germline CDR1 reads MNHEY; CDR2 reads SMNVEV (reference sequence). The CDR3 here is CASKPGQSLQNTIYF. The CDR3 bases are TGTGCCAGCAAACCGGGACAGTCGCTTCAAAACACCATATATTTT.

This clone was detected a few times. V and J are TRBV10-3 and TRBJ1-1, with TRBD1 identical over 9 bases. The CDR3 loop spans 15 amino acids. Germline V gene lookup returns CDR1 ENHRY and CDR2 SYGVKD. Trimming at V came to 3 bases and at J to 7 bases, leaving 9 bases not matched to a gene. DNA for the CDR3: TGTGCCATCAGTGATCAAAGGACAGGGGAGCGTGAAGCTTTCTTT. This sequence encodes CAISDQRTGEREAFF.

The genes are TRBV29-1 and TRBJ2-7; 9 nucleotides agree with TRBD1. The CDR3 consists of 15 residues. The ends lost 4 bases at V and 3 bases at J; junction bases unmatched: 10. CDR1 SQVTM and CDR2 ANQGSEA come from the germline V gene. The CDR3 protein is CSVGFWTGEGYEQYF. CDR3 DNA: TGCAGCGTTGGGTTCTGGACAGGGGAAGGCTACGAGCAGTACTTC.

The CDR3 is CASSPGLAGGTDTQYF. CDR3 in DNA: TGCGCCAGCAGCCCCGGACTAGCGGGGGGCACAGATACGCAGTATTTT. The chain employs TRBV5-1 and TRBJ2-3, with 13 positions matching TRBD2. Unmatched junction bases numbered 3, after V lost 4 bases and J lost 1 base. In germline, CDR1 is SGHRS, CDR2 YFSETQ. There are 16 residues in the CDR3.

The chain recombines TRBV7-8 with TRBJ2-1, with 7 positions matching TRBD1. The CDR3 is 17 residues long. Losses at the gene ends were 5 bases for V and 3 bases for J; bases not matched to a gene: 13. Germline V gene lookup returns CDR1 SGHVS and CDR2 FQNEAQ. The CDR3 region is CASSPQPLDRVYNEQFF. The CDR3 DNA reads TGTGCCAGCAGCCCTCAACCGCTCGACAGGGTCTACAATGAGCAGTTCTTC.

V is TRBV10-3 and J is TRBJ2-1; 10 positions agree with TRBD2. Germline CDR1 and CDR2: ENHRY and SYGVKD. The CDR3 covers 14 residues. The trim removed 6 bases at V and 8 bases at J, leaving 7 bases unmatched. The CDR3 DNA is TGTGCCATCAGGAGCGGGAGGGCCGGGGATGAGCAGTTCTTC. Its protein product is CAIRSGRAGDEQFF.

The chain recombines TRBV18 with TRBJ2-1, with TRBD1 matching over 9 bases. The CDR3 covers 12 residues. The J segment lost 9 bases and the V segment lost 8 bases, leaving 5 bases of the junction unmatched. Germline V gene sequence: CDR1 KGHSH, CDR2 LQKENI. For the CDR3, the DNA is TGTGCCAGCACAGGGGGCGGCGGTGAGCAGTTCTTC. Its translation is CASTGGGGEQFF.

The chain has TRBV5-1 and TRBJ2-1, with 8 bases identical to TRBD1. V lost 3 bases and J lost 3; bases outside the gene matches: 8. This CDR3 comprises 16 residues. From germline, CDR1 is SGHRS and CDR2 YFSETQ. The CDR3 DNA reads TGCGCCAGCAGCTCCCAGGACAGGGTCCTCTACAATGAGCAGTTCTTC. Protein: CASSSQDRVLYNEQFF.

This sequence joins TRBV6-5 and TRBJ1-1, with a tentative D call TRBD1 (6 bases). The length of the CDR3 is 16 residues. Trimming took off 4 bases at V and 0 bases at J, with 15 bases between the two ends. The germline V gene has CDR1 MNHEY and CDR2 SVGAGI. The CDR3 bases are TGTGCCAGCAGTTCTACCTGGACAGCCCTGAACACTGAAGCTTTCTTT. Encoded protein: CASSSTWTALNTEAFF.

This clone was detected once. The J gene is TRBJ2-5, the V gene TRBV4-2; 8 nucleotides agree with TRBD2. The CDR3 has 17 residues. After removal of 0 bases from V and 0 bases from J, the junction contained 6 bases not matched to a gene. Germline values: CDR1 LGHNA, CDR2 YNFKEQ. The CDR3: CASSQEGQRGYQETQYF. In DNA, the CDR3 is TGTGCCAGCAGCCAAGAAGGTCAGCGGGGGTACCAAGAGACCCAGTACTTC.

This rearrangement joins TRBV7-2 to TRBJ1-4; D is undetermined. The CDR3 is 15 residues long. Trimming removed 1 base at V and 0 bases at J, with 6 bases between. Germline CDR1 reads SGHTA; CDR2 reads FQGNSA. The CDR3 nucleotides are TGTGCCAGCAGCTTAGGGCCGTCAACTAATGAAAAACTGTTTTTT. It translates to CASSLGPSTNEKLFF.

The chain combines TRBV6-2 or TRBV6-3 with TRBJ2-3; possibly TRBD2 for D (5 bases). The V gene's germline CDR1 is MNHEY and CDR2 SVGEGT. The CDR3 has 15 amino acids. V was shortened by 1 base and J by 1 base, with 9 bases between the two germline ends. The CDR3 nucleotides read TGTGCCAGCAGTTACTTTGGGAGAGGCACAGATACGCAGTATTTT. Protein: CASSYFGRGTDTQYF.

This clone was counted a single time. The chain joins TRBV11-1 to TRBJ2-3; D is perhaps TRBD2 (5 bases). V was clipped by 5 bases and J by 2 bases, with 17 bases between them. The CDR3 is 16 amino acids. Germline loops: CDR1 SGHAT, CDR2 FQDESV (reference sequence). CDR3 amino acids: CASSPRQGRATDTQYF. CDR3 DNA sequence: TGTGCCAGCAGCCCTAGGCAAGGGCGGGCCACAGATACGCAGTATTTT.

V usage is TRBV5-1 and J usage is TRBJ1-4, with D unclear. The CDR3 spans 15 residues. V was trimmed by 4 bases and J by 0 bases, leaving 10 bases between them. Germline lookup yields CDR1 SGHRS and CDR2 YFSETQ. Here the CDR3 reads CASSRTVTTNEKLFF. The CDR3 DNA reads as TGCGCCAGCAGCCGAACAGTTACAACTAATGAAAAACTGTTTTTT.

The J gene is TRBJ2-6, the V gene TRBV3-1 (or the pseudogene TRBV3-2), with 7 positions matching TRBD2. Looked up from germline, CDR1 is LGHDT and CDR2 is YNNKEL (reference sequence). The CDR3 has 18 amino acids. J lost 0 bases, V lost 4 bases, and 9 bases had no gene match. The CDR3 DNA sequence: TGTGCCAGCAGCCTCGGACTAGACTCTTTCTCTGGGGCCAACGTCCTGACTTTC. Protein product: CASSLGLDSFSGANVLTF.

This clone was counted only a few times. This sequence joins TRBV6-6 and TRBJ1-1; D possibly corresponds to TRBD1 (6 bases). The V end was cut by 0 bases, the J end by 3 bases, with 8 bases between. The CDR3 runs 14 residues. Germline lookup yields CDR1 MNHNY and CDR2 SVGAGI (reference sequence). The CDR3: CASSYSNRDTEAFF. DNA for the CDR3: TGTGCCAGCAGTTACTCGAACAGGGACACTGAAGCTTTCTTT.

The chain joins TRBV5-6 to TRBJ2-5, with a tentative D call TRBD1 (6 bases). The CDR3 has 14 residues. V was clipped by 4 bases and J by 1 base, with 11 bases between them. Germline V gene data show CDR1 as SGHDT and CDR2 as YYEEEE. CDR3 in amino acids: CASSAQGTQETQYF. Here the CDR3 DNA reads TGTGCCAGCAGCGCTCAGGGGACCCAAGAGACCCAGTACTTC.

This chain links TRBV7-9 with TRBJ2-5; TRBD1 might be the D (5 bases). This CDR3 is built from 14 residues. V dropped 2 bases and J dropped 2 bases, with 9 bases sitting between them. Per germline, CDR1 SEHNR and CDR2 FQNEAQ (reference sequence). CDR3 DNA sequence: TGTGCCAGCAGCTTAATGGACACACAAGAGACCCAGTACTTC. Translating it yields CASSLMDTQETQYF.

The V gene is TRBV13, the J gene TRBJ2-7, with 14 bases that match TRBD2. Unmatched junction bases numbered 12, after V lost 5 bases and J lost 0 bases. The CDR3 extends over 19 amino acids. Germline-derived CDR1 and CDR2 are PRHDT and FYEKMQ (reference sequence). The CDR3 loop reads CASSVRLAGGLGSSYEQYF. CDR3 nucleotide sequence: TGTGCCAGCAGCGTAAGACTAGCGGGGGGGCTTGGGAGCTCCTACGAGCAGTACTTC.

The gene calls are TRBV10-3 and TRBJ1-4, with TRBD1 identical over 9 bases. Per the germline V gene, CDR1 is ENHRY and CDR2 is SYGVKD. CDR3 size: 15 residues. Unmatched junction bases numbered 6, after V lost 4 bases and J lost 6 bases. The CDR3 is CAISARGQGDEKLFF. CDR3 sequence (DNA): TGTGCCATCAGTGCACGGGGACAGGGAGATGAAAAACTGTTTTTT.

The V and J genes are TRBV5-4 and TRBJ1-5; D unresolved. The CDR3 sequence is 14 residues long. Germline CDR1 reads SGHNT; CDR2 reads YYREEE (reference sequence). Trimming removed 1 base at V and 1 base at J, with 6 bases between. Here the CDR3 DNA reads TGTGCCAGCAGCTTGCCGGGAAGCAATCAGCCCCAGCATTTT. Its protein product is CASSLPGSNQPQHF.

This clone has only one observation. This sequence joins TRBV27 and TRBJ2-2, with D possibly matching TRBD1 (6 bases). This CDR3 comprises 14 residues. Trimming pared 6 bases from V and 7 bases from J, leaving 15 bases between. CDR1 MNHEY and CDR2 SMNVEV come from the germline V gene (reference sequence). The CDR3 DNA follows: TGTGCCAGCAGCGGCCTTAAGGGGGTCGGGGAGCTGTTTTTT. It codes for CASSGLKGVGELFF.

The chain joins TRBV3-1 (or the pseudogene TRBV3-2) to TRBJ2-5; 13 bases line up with TRBD2. CDR3 length equals 16 residues. Germline CDR1 is LGHDT and CDR2 is YNNKEL (reference sequence). Losses at the gene ends were 6 bases for V and 5 bases for J; bases not matched to a gene: 9. Here the CDR3 reads CASRTWTSGSLETQYF. The CDR3 coding sequence is TGTGCCAGCAGAACTTGGACTAGCGGGAGCTTGGAGACCCAGTACTTC.

V gene TRBV19 combines with J gene TRBJ2-3; 9 bases agree with TRBD2. The V gene end was trimmed by 0 bases and the J gene end by 5 bases; junction bases not matched to a gene: 6. CDR3 length equals 16 residues. From germline, CDR1 is LNHDA and CDR2 SQIVND (reference sequence). CDR3 amino acids: CASSIEGGGAGDTQYF. The CDR3 DNA reads TGTGCCAGTAGTATAGAGGGCGGGGGGGCCGGAGATACGCAGTATTTT.

This clone is a singleton in its sample. The rearrangement links TRBV9 to TRBJ2-5; TRBD2 aligns across 7 bases. Losses at the gene ends were 4 bases for V and 2 bases for J; bases not matched to a gene: 11. This CDR3 has 16 amino acids. CDR1 is SGDLS and CDR2 is YYNGEE in the germline V gene. The CDR3 spells CASSLGAGTRQETQYF. The CDR3, as DNA: TGTGCCAGCAGCTTGGGAGCGGGAACCCGACAAGAGACCCAGTACTTC.

The chain links TRBV7-8 to TRBJ1-1, with D unclear. Germline V gives CDR1 SGHVS, CDR2 FQNEAQ. The CDR3 has 13 amino acids. Trimming took off 5 bases at V and 1 base at J, with 8 bases between the two ends. The CDR3 protein is CASSTKTNTEAFF. As DNA, the CDR3 is TGTGCCAGCAGCACAAAAACGAACACTGAAGCTTTCTTT.

The chain joins TRBV4-3 to TRBJ2-1; 11 bases agree with TRBD1. Germline-derived CDR1 and CDR2 are LGHNA and YSLEER. The CDR3 length is 13 residues. J was trimmed by 4 bases and V by 9 bases; bases with no gene match: 2. The CDR3 protein is CARDRGRYNEQFF. DNA of the CDR3: TGCGCCAGGGACAGGGGGCGATACAATGAGCAGTTCTTC.

The chain links TRBV6-5 to TRBJ1-6, with unresolved D. The CDR3 covers 14 residues. Germline-derived CDR1 and CDR2 are MNHEY and SVGAGI. Trimming stripped 7 bases from V and 8 bases from J, with 15 bases between. Written as DNA, the CDR3 is TGTGCCAGCACCCTCCGGGGAGTGGATTCACCCCTCCACTTT. As protein: CASTLRGVDSPLHF.

The gene calls are TRBV19 and TRBJ1-2; 12 nucleotides match TRBD1. With 8 bases clipped from V and 7 bases from J, the junction kept 8 bases outside the gene matches. The CDR3 is made up of 14 amino acids. Germline V gives CDR1 LNHDA, CDR2 SQIVND (reference sequence). The CDR3 bases are TGTGCCAGTCAGTTGGGACAGGGGGCACTTGGCTACACCTTC. Protein sequence: CASQLGQGALGYTF.